These 10 T cell receptor beta chains were all obtained from the same sample, sequenced in a study of blood T cell repertoires in COVID-19. The protocol was immunoSEQ multiplex PCR, while the TCRdb copy is restricted to in-frame clones and leaves out a portion. The sample has about 270,000 clones; around 84% are singletons. Sequenced sample: peripheral blood. All receptors come from a human donor with COVID-19, enrolled during active disease. The donor label of this sample is uncertain.

This clone was counted between two and nine times. J is TRBJ1-1 and V is TRBV5-1; D remains unclear. The V gene lost 0 bases and the J gene lost 4 bases, with 7 bases spanning the gap. The CDR3 length is 13 residues. CDR1 and CDR2 (germline): SGHRS, YFSETQ. The CDR3 DNA is TGCGCCAGCAGCTTGGGAGGTACCACTGAAGCTTTCTTT. Its protein is CASSLGGTTEAFF.

This chain joins TRBV4-1 and TRBJ1-4, with a possible D match to TRBD1 (6 bases). Trimming removed 4 bases at V and 8 bases at J, with 20 bases between. The CDR3 contains 16 residues. Per germline, CDR1 MGHRA and CDR2 YSYEKL. The CDR3 DNA is TGCGCCAGCAGCCTGACTTTGGGGGCGGCAATAGAAAAACTGTTTTTT. It encodes CASSLTLGAAIEKLFF.

The V call is TRBV5-1, the J call TRBJ2-3; 11 positions agree with TRBD2. Germline-derived CDR1 and CDR2 are SGHRS and YFSETQ. CDR3 size: 18 residues. The junction had 9 bases not matched to a gene; V was cut back by 3 bases and J by 0 bases. The CDR3 coding sequence is TGCGCCAGCAGCTCGTGGACTAGCGGGTCCCCTAGCACAGATACGCAGTATTTT. This encodes CASSSWTSGSPSTDTQYF. The whole variable domain, filled in from reference TRBV5-1 and TRBJ2-3, reads KAGVTQTPRYLIKTRGQQVTLSCSPISGHRSVSWYQQTPGQGLQFLFEYFSETQRNKGNFPGRFSGRQFSNSRSEMNVSTLELGDSALYLCASSSWTSGSPSTDTQYFGPGTRLTVL.

The chain recombines TRBV2 with TRBJ2-7, with D perhaps matching TRBD2 (6 bases). The germline gives CDR1 SNHLY, CDR2 FYNNEI. With 6 bases removed from V and 2 bases from J, the gap between germline ends came to 14 bases. The CDR3 is made up of 14 amino acids. The CDR3 region has the DNA TGTGCCAGCAGGGGGCCCATAGCGGCCTACGAGCAGTACTTC. The encoded protein is CASRGPIAAYEQYF.

This chain links TRBV30 with TRBJ1-4; weak D call: TRBD1 (6 bases). Trimming shortened V by 8 bases and J by 5 bases, and 9 bases separated the two germline ends. The CDR3 sequence is 11 residues long. Germline V gives CDR1 GTSNPN, CDR2 SVGIG (reference sequence). In nucleotides, the CDR3 is TGTGCCCACAGGGAAAATGAAAAACTGTTTTTT. Its translation: CAHRENEKLFF.

This chain joins TRBV3-1 (or the pseudogene TRBV3-2) and TRBJ2-7; a weak D match, TRBD2 (5 bases). The V and J ends lost 0 bases and 5 bases respectively, with 11 bases between them. This CDR3 spans 14 amino acids. In germline, CDR1 is LGHDT, CDR2 YNNKEL (reference sequence). CDR3 region: CASSQDRAGNEQYF. CDR3 sequence (DNA): TGTGCCAGCAGCCAAGATCGGGCGGGTAACGAGCAGTACTTC.

The V gene is TRBV2, the J gene TRBJ1-3, with TRBD1 identical over 7 bases. Germline V gene lookup returns CDR1 SNHLY and CDR2 FYNNEI. The CDR3 consists of 14 residues. J lost 0 bases, V lost 6 bases, and 2 bases had no gene match. The chain's CDR3 is CASRQGSSGNTIYF. DNA for the CDR3: TGTGCCAGCAGACAGGGGAGCTCTGGAAACACCATATATTTT.

The chain couples TRBV30 to TRBJ1-5, with a weak D call TRBD1 (6 bases). V gave up 3 bases and J gave up 5 bases, with 14 bases separating them. CDR3 length: 14 residues. From germline, CDR1 is GTSNPN and CDR2 SVGIG (reference sequence). CDR3 sequence: CAWSSDSSYQPQHF. In DNA form, the CDR3 reads TGTGCCTGGAGCTCGGACAGCAGCTATCAGCCCCAGCATTTT.

The chain employs TRBV30 and TRBJ2-3; 12 bases line up with TRBD2. Looked up from germline, CDR1 is GTSNPN and CDR2 is SVGIG (reference sequence). With V trimmed by 5 bases and J by 0 bases, 15 bases remained unmatched. The CDR3 contains 19 residues. The CDR3 region is CAWAEGLAGGPSSTDTQYF. The CDR3 DNA is TGTGCCTGGGCTGAGGGGCTAGCGGGAGGGCCCTCGAGCACAGATACGCAGTATTTT.

The J gene is TRBJ2-1, the V gene TRBV30; possible D gene TRBD1, 5 bases. V shed 0 bases and J shed 8 bases, with 8 bases lying between them. Germline V gene sequence: CDR1 GTSNPN, CDR2 SVGIG (reference sequence). The CDR3 has 12 residues. The CDR3 sequence is CAWSVSRDEQFF. The DNA of the CDR3 is TGTGCCTGGAGTGTAAGCAGGGATGAGCAGTTCTTC.